This is a list of T cell receptor beta chains from one sample in a study of blood T cell repertoires in COVID-19. The table came from immunoSEQ multiplex PCR; TCRdb's copy has only in-frame clones and leaves some out. Among 250,000 or so clones, approximately 90% were seen once, and the ten largest hold about 2.5%. The sequencing input was PBMCs or T cells enriched from blood (not recorded which). The receptors come from a woman in her twenties or thirties with acute COVID-19. CDR3s include the opening cysteine and the closing phenylalanine or tryptophan. Each record gives: J gene, clone size, D gene, V gene, CDR3 protein, CDR3 DNA. The D gene is left open where the match is weak. Not every row has a clone size; where given, it reads once, few, many or a size class.

>TRBJ2-1|-|TRBD2|TRBV9
CASSVGLADNEQFF
TGTGCCAGCAGCGTAGGTCTAGCGGACAATGAGCAGTTCTTC
>TRBJ1-1|-|-|TRBV18
CASSPADRGAFF
TGTGCCAGCTCACCAGCCGACAGAGGCGCTTTCTTT
>TRBJ2-5|-|TRBD1|TRBV9
CASSVVQGPETQYF
TGTGCCAGCAGCGTAGTACAGGGGCCGGAGACCCAGTACTTC
>TRBJ1-1|few|TRBD1|TRBV3-1/TRBV3-2
CASSQGQQGVRAFF
TGTGCCAGCAGCCAAGGCCAACAGGGGGTCCGCGCTTTCTTT
>TRBJ2-2|-|TRBD1|TRBV19
CASSKNRGQMNAGELFF
TGTGCCAGTAGTAAGAACAGGGGGCAGATGAACGCCGGGGAGCTGTTTTTT
>TRBJ1-4|-|-|TRBV5-1
CASSLGTSTNEKLFF
TGCGCCAGCAGTTTGGGTACTTCAACTAATGAAAAACTGTTTTTT
>TRBJ2-1|-|TRBD2|TRBV7-6
CASSLEASGTYNEQFF
TGTGCCAGCAGCTTGGAGGCTAGCGGGACCTACAATGAGCAGTTCTTC
>TRBJ2-1|-|TRBD1|TRBV10-1
CASSEQGITDEQFF
TGCGCCAGCAGTGAACAGGGGATCACGGATGAGCAGTTCTTC
>TRBJ2-7|few|TRBD1|TRBV27
CASSPPDRGEQYF
TGTGCCAGCAGTCCCCCGGACAGGGGCGAGCAGTACTTC
>TRBJ1-1|-|TRBD1|TRBV12-3/TRBV12-4
CASSVYRGQGAFF
TGTGCCAGCAGCGTCTACAGGGGGCAAGGGGCTTTCTTT
>TRBJ2-5|-|TRBD2|TRBV5-1
CASSAGLAGGQETQYF
TGCGCCAGCAGCGCGGGTTTAGCGGGGGGCCAAGAGACCCAGTACTTC
>TRBJ1-2|-|-|TRBV4-1
CASSPGLSNYGYTF
TGCGCCAGCAGCCCTGGACTGAGTAACTATGGCTACACCTTC
>TRBJ2-7|-|-|TRBV12-3/TRBV12-4
CASGTGEQYF
TGTGCCAGCGGGACTGGCGAGCAGTACTTC
>TRBJ1-4|-|-|TRBV4-1
CASSRFDRVLFF
TGCGCCAGCAGCCGATTCGACAGAGTACTGTTTTTT
>TRBJ2-5|-|-|TRBV5-1
CASSGGMGFRETQYF
TGCGCCAGCAGCGGGGGCATGGGTTTTAGGGAGACCCAGTACTTC
>TRBJ1-6|-|TRBD1|TRBV27
CASRPPYRGPNSPLHF
TGTGCCAGCAGACCCCCCTACAGGGGGCCCAATTCACCCCTCCACTTT
>TRBJ2-1|-|-|TRBV5-1
CASSGNSGADNEQFF
TGCGCCAGCAGCGGTAATAGCGGAGCCGACAATGAGCAGTTCTTC
>TRBJ1-1|-|-|TRBV29-1
CSVPQGSTEAFF
TGCAGCGTTCCTCAGGGTAGCACTGAAGCTTTCTTT
>TRBJ1-2|-|TRBD1|TRBV27
CASSLGQGAYYGYTF
TGTGCCAGCAGTTTAGGACAGGGGGCATACTATGGCTACACCTTC
>TRBJ2-3|-|-|TRBV7-2
CASSFARGTDTQYF
TGTGCCAGCAGCTTTGCTAGAGGCACAGATACGCAGTATTTT
>TRBJ1-2|-|-|TRBV6-5
CASSFTTGYYGYTF
TGTGCCAGCAGTTTCACTACAGGGTACTATGGCTACACCTTC
>TRBJ2-3|-|-|TRBV14
CATLPPGHQVRTDTQYF
TGTGCCACCCTACCCCCGGGACACCAAGTCCGCACAGATACGCAGTATTTT
>TRBJ1-5|once|TRBD1|TRBV3-1/TRBV3-2
CASSQCAGQGNQPQHF
TGTGCCAGCAGCCAATGCGCGGGACAGGGGAATCAGCCCCAGCATTTT
>TRBJ2-3|-|TRBD1|TRBV11-2
CASSGGQGLTDTQYF
TGTGCCAGCAGCGGGGGACAGGGACTCACAGATACGCAGTATTTT
>TRBJ2-5|once|TRBD2|TRBV7-6
CASSRALTSGRETQYF
TGTGCCAGCAGCCGAGCCCTCACTAGCGGTAGGGAGACCCAGTACTTC
>TRBJ2-1|-|TRBD2|TRBV7-9
CASSHTSGGPSSYNEQFF
TGTGCCAGCAGCCACACTAGCGGGGGGCCCAGCTCCTACAATGAGCAGTTCTTC
>TRBJ2-2|-|TRBD1|TRBV27
CASSLTLDRVGGELFF
TGTGCCAGCAGTTTAACTCTAGACAGGGTCGGCGGGGAGCTGTTTTTT
>TRBJ1-3|-|-|TRBV27
CASSPGVSGNTIYF
TGTGCCAGCAGTCCAGGGGTGTCTGGAAACACCATATATTTT
>TRBJ2-7|-|TRBD1|TRBV7-9
CASSILTGWEQYF
TGTGCCAGCAGCATATTGACAGGGTGGGAGCAGTACTTC
>TRBJ2-7|-|-|TRBV19
CASSSFRGSYEQYF
TGTGCCAGTAGTTCATTTAGGGGCTCCTACGAGCAGTACTTC
>TRBJ2-3|once|-|TRBV7-9
CASSLLDRTDTQYF
TGTGCCAGCAGCTTACTAGACAGAACAGATACGCAGTATTTT
>TRBJ2-1|-|-|TRBV3-1/TRBV3-2
CASSQGWEGGNQFF
TGTGCCAGCAGCCAAGGATGGGAGGGGGGAAATCAGTTCTTC
>TRBJ1-5|-|-|TRBV6-5
CASSWRGQGPQHF
TGTGCCAGCAGTTGGCGTGGGCAGGGGCCCCAGCATTTT
>TRBJ2-4|-|-|TRBV20-1
CSASEWNIQYF
TGCAGTGCTAGCGAGTGGAACATTCAGTACTTC
>TRBJ1-1|-|TRBD1|TRBV7-2
CASRPTGEGTEAFF
TGTGCCAGCAGACCGACAGGGGAAGGCACTGAAGCTTTCTTT
>TRBJ1-5|few|-|TRBV3-1/TRBV3-2
CASSLGGGDNQPQHF
TGTGCCAGCAGCCTCGGGGGAGGGGACAATCAGCCCCAGCATTTT
>TRBJ1-1|-|TRBD1|TRBV5-1
CASSFRTGSNTEAFF
TGCGCCAGCAGCTTCCGGACAGGATCGAACACTGAAGCTTTCTTT
>TRBJ1-4|once|-|TRBV27
CASSPLESNEKLFF
TGTGCCAGCAGCCCTCTAGAGTCTAATGAAAAACTGTTTTTT
>TRBJ2-7|-|TRBD1|TRBV7-9
CASSPEGTGYEQYF
TGTGCCAGCAGTCCCGAGGGGACAGGGTACGAGCAGTACTTC
>TRBJ1-4|-|-|TRBV18
CASSLTTAFSTNEKLFF
TGTGCCAGCTCACTCACGACAGCTTTCTCAACTAATGAAAAACTGTTTTTT
>TRBJ1-2|-|-|TRBV28
CASSLGGYGYTF
TGTGCCAGCAGTTTGGGGGGGTATGGCTACACCTTC
>TRBJ2-5|-|-|TRBV5-1
CASTIVGAEEETQYF
TGCGCCAGCACCATAGTTGGGGCAGAAGAAGAGACCCAGTACTTC
>TRBJ1-6|-|TRBD1|TRBV15
CATSREYGTGVSPLHF
TGTGCCACCAGCAGAGAGTATGGAACAGGGGTTTCACCCCTCCACTTT
>TRBJ1-6|-|-|TRBV3-1/TRBV3-2
CASSQEEGTGNSPLHF
TGTGCCAGCAGCCAAGAGGAGGGGACTGGGAATTCACCCCTCCACTTT
>TRBJ1-2|few|-|TRBV2
CASRQYTSGYTF
TGTGCCAGCAGGCAATACACTAGTGGCTACACCTTC
>TRBJ2-3|-|TRBD2|TRBV9
CASSVVAGGPTDTQYF
TGTGCCAGCAGCGTAGTCGCGGGGGGGCCCACAGATACGCAGTATTTT
>TRBJ1-3|few|TRBD1|TRBV19
CASSTTGTGNTIYF
TGTGCCAGTAGTACGACAGGGACTGGAAACACCATATATTTT
>TRBJ2-3|once|TRBD1|TRBV3-1/TRBV3-2
CASSQNRGGTDTQYF
TGTGCCAGCAGCCAAAACAGGGGAGGCACAGATACGCAGTATTTT
>TRBJ1-1|many|TRBD1|TRBV4-1
CASSQDTPTGTTEAFF
TGCGCCAGCAGCCAAGATACTCCGACAGGGACCACTGAAGCTTTCTTT
>TRBJ1-5|once|TRBD1|TRBV7-8
CASSLASRRQGASNQPQHF
TGTGCCAGCAGCTTAGCCTCGAGGAGACAGGGGGCTAGCAATCAGCCCCAGCATTTT
>TRBJ2-1|few|-|TRBV6-2/TRBV6-3
CASSYTQGEDEQFF
TGTGCCAGCAGTTACACACAGGGAGAGGACGAGCAGTTCTTC
>TRBJ1-5|-|-|TRBV11-2
CASSLGPTGYSNQPQHF
TGTGCCAGCAGCTTAGGACCGACAGGCTATAGCAATCAGCCCCAGCATTTT
>TRBJ2-7|many|-|TRBV6-5
CASRNAGAGIYEQYF
TGTGCCAGCCGAAATGCCGGGGCGGGGATTTACGAGCAGTACTTC
>TRBJ2-5|-|-|TRBV6-5
CASRRGETQYF
TGTGCCAGCAGAAGGGGGGAGACCCAGTACTTC
>TRBJ2-2|-|TRBD2|TRBV9
CASSVELRGGDTGELFF
TGTGCCAGCAGCGTAGAGTTGCGGGGGGGTGACACCGGGGAGCTGTTTTTT
>TRBJ1-5|-|TRBD1|TRBV7-2
CASSLNRGGDQPQHF
TGTGCCAGCAGCTTAAACAGGGGCGGGGATCAGCCCCAGCATTTT
>TRBJ2-1|-|-|TRBV6-5
CASDMGGTHNEQFF
TGTGCCAGCGACATGGGGGGGACACACAATGAGCAGTTCTTC
>TRBJ1-4|-|TRBD1|TRBV11-2
CASSLPGQGVLGEKLFF
TGTGCCAGCAGCTTACCGGGACAGGGGGTGTTGGGTGAAAAACTGTTTTTT
>TRBJ1-1|-|-|TRBV7-9
CASSSSGVEAFF
TGTGCCAGCAGCTCGTCAGGGGTAGAAGCTTTCTTT
>TRBJ1-6|-|-|TRBV27
CASSFTANSPLHF
TGTGCCAGCAGTTTCACAGCTAATTCACCCCTCCACTTT